The 29 T cell receptor beta chains listed next were all sequenced from one sample in a study of chemoradiotherapy in HPV16-positive cancers. The method was immunoSEQ multiplex PCR; TCRdb's version includes in-frame clones alone and lacks a portion of them. The sample carries fewer than 6,500 clones, 80% to 95% recorded once. The sample in question was blood, obtained from a patient who underwent chemoradiotherapy. The receptors stem from a human donor with HPV-associated anogenital cancer.

The table lists this clone with a count of one. This chain links TRBV2 with TRBJ1-4; 7 bases match TRBD1. Germline V gene lookup returns CDR1 SNHLY and CDR2 FYNNEI. V lost 6 bases to trimming and J lost 7 bases; unmatched junction nucleotides: 11. This CDR3 comprises 15 residues. In DNA, the CDR3 is TGTGCCAGCAGCCGGACCACAGGGGTGGTTGAAAAACTGTTTTTT. Residues: CASSRTTGVVEKLFF.

This clone appeared once. This chain uses TRBV28 with TRBJ1-5; 7 nucleotides agree with TRBD1. V was clipped by 11 bases and J by 4 bases; unmatched bases: 8. Germline CDR1 reads MDHEN; CDR2 reads SYDVKM. The CDR3 has 13 residues. The CDR3 sequence is CAGGQEGNQPQHF. In DNA, the CDR3 is TGTGCCGGAGGACAGGAGGGAAATCAGCCCCAGCATTTT.

V gene TRBV7-2 combines with J gene TRBJ2-5; a possible D gene is TRBD2 (7 bases). CDR3 length: 11 residues. The V end was cut by 9 bases, the J end by 4 bases, with 9 bases between. CDR1 is SGHTA, CDR2 FQGNSA, per germline. The CDR3 bases are TGTGCCAGTGCGGGGGCAGAGACCCAGTACTTC. Its translation: CASAGAETQYF. Based on the CDR3 plus reference TRBV7-2 and TRBJ2-5, the full variable domain is GAGVSQSPSNKVTEKGKDVELRCDPISGHTALYWYRQSLGQGLEFLIYFQGNSAPDKSGLPSDRFSAERTGGSVSTLTIQRTQQEDSAVYLCASAGAETQYFGPGTRLLVL.

The gene calls are TRBV18 and TRBJ2-1; D might be TRBD1 (5 bases). V lost 2 bases to trimming and J lost 7 bases, with 12 bases between them. This CDR3 spans 14 amino acids. Looked up from germline, CDR1 is KGHSH and CDR2 is LQKENI. DNA for the CDR3: TGTGCCAGCTCACCAAACCCCAAGGGGAATGAGCAGTTCTTC. Its protein product is CASSPNPKGNEQFF.

This chain uses TRBV19 with TRBJ2-3; D may be TRBD2 (6 bases). Germline lookup yields CDR1 LNHDA and CDR2 SQIVND (reference sequence). The V end was cut by 8 bases, the J end by 5 bases, with 17 bases between. CDR3 size: 14 residues. The CDR3 nucleotides read TGTGCCAGTCATGATAGCGGATTGATAGATACGCAGTATTTT. Its translation is CASHDSGLIDTQYF.

This sequence joins TRBV11-3 and TRBJ1-5, with 9 bases fitting TRBD1. CDR3 length: 17 amino acids. With 4 bases clipped from V and 9 bases from J, the junction kept 16 bases outside the gene matches. Germline CDR1 reads SGHNT; CDR2 reads YENEEA. CDR3 protein: CASSWAPGTGNFGPQHF. The CDR3 DNA sequence: TGTGCCAGCAGCTGGGCCCCGGGGACAGGGAATTTTGGGCCCCAGCATTTT.

The rearrangement joins TRBV20-1 to TRBJ1-1, with D unclear. Trimming stripped 5 bases from V and 2 bases from J, with 6 bases between. Germline V gives CDR1 DFQATT, CDR2 SNEGSKA (reference sequence). The length of the CDR3 is 11 residues. CDR3 sequence: CSAGTNTEAFF. CDR3 DNA sequence: TGCAGTGCTGGAACCAACACTGAAGCTTTCTTT.

The chain joins TRBV6-5 to TRBJ2-3, with D perhaps matching TRBD2 (6 bases). The germline CDR1 and CDR2 sequences are MNHEY and SVGAGI. CDR3 length: 16 amino acids. Trimming shortened V by 0 bases and J by 4 bases, and 14 bases separated the two germline ends. DNA for the CDR3: TGTGCCAGCAGTTACTCAGAGAGACTAGTGTCAGATACGCAGTATTTT. This gives the protein CASSYSERLVSDTQYF.

The rearrangement uses TRBV7-9 and TRBJ1-1; D is ambiguous. The length of the CDR3 is 12 residues. Trimming left V 0 bases short and J 5 bases short, with 4 bases between. The germline CDR1 and CDR2 sequences are SEHNR and FQNEAQ (reference sequence). The DNA for the CDR3 is TGTGCCAGCAGCTTAGCAGGGACTGAAGCTTTCTTT. It encodes CASSLAGTEAFF.

V usage is TRBV5-1 and J usage is TRBJ1-2; no clear D gene. CDR1 and CDR2 (germline): SGHRS, YFSETQ. The CDR3 sequence is 11 residues long. V was trimmed by 6 bases and J by 7 bases, leaving 10 bases between them. The CDR3 DNA reads as TGCGCCAGCATGGGCGGTTCTGGCTACACCTTC. It specifies CASMGGSGYTF. Filled out from reference TRBV5-1 and TRBJ1-2, the complete variable domain reads KAGVTQTPRYLIKTRGQQVTLSCSPISGHRSVSWYQQTPGQGLQFLFEYFSETQRNKGNFPGRFSGRQFSNSRSEMNVSTLELGDSALYLCASMGGSGYTFGSGTRLTVV.

The V and J genes are TRBV7-2 and TRBJ1-4; tentatively, D is TRBD1 (5 bases). Trimming cost V 1 base and J 5 bases, with 11 bases left between them. This CDR3 region has 15 residues. The germline gives CDR1 SGHTA, CDR2 FQGNSA. DNA for the CDR3: TGTGCCAGCAGCTTAGTCGGGACGGAAAATGAAAAACTGTTTTTT. Protein sequence: CASSLVGTENEKLFF.

The chain has TRBV5-6 and TRBJ2-3; 8 bases are a match to TRBD2. The V gene's germline CDR1 is SGHDT and CDR2 YYEEEE. V shed 3 bases, J shed 1 base, and the junction held 7 bases outside the gene matches. There are 16 residues in the CDR3. The CDR3 sequence: CASSWRRGAGTDTQYF. Here the CDR3 DNA reads TGTGCCAGCAGCTGGAGGCGGGGGGCGGGCACAGATACGCAGTATTTT.

This rearrangement joins TRBV6-5 to TRBJ1-1; D unclear. Trimming stripped 4 bases from V and 4 bases from J, with 10 bases between. The CDR3 is 13 residues long. In germline, CDR1 is MNHEY, CDR2 SVGAGI. This chain's CDR3 is CASSSEHGTEAFF. The CDR3 DNA sequence: TGTGCCAGCAGTTCCGAGCACGGCACTGAAGCTTTCTTT.

The count of this clone is one. The V and J genes are TRBV18 and TRBJ2-1; no clear D gene. Germline V gene sequence: CDR1 KGHSH, CDR2 LQKENI. Trimming took off 2 bases at V and 9 bases at J, with 11 bases between the two ends. The CDR3 runs 13 residues. The CDR3 region has the DNA TGTGCCAGCTCACCAGATCGGGCAAGTGAGCAGTTCTTC. Translating it yields CASSPDRASEQFF. Supplemented by reference TRBV18 and TRBJ2-1, the full variable domain reads NAGVMQNPRHLVRRRGQEARLRCSPMKGHSHVYWYRQLPEEGLKFMVYLQKENIIDESGMPKERFSAEFPKEGPSILRIQQVVRGDSAAYFCASSPDRASEQFFGPGTRLTVL.

The V and J genes are TRBV29-1 and TRBJ2-2; D is perhaps TRBD1 (5 bases). V dropped 3 bases and J dropped 4 bases, with 9 bases sitting between them. Germline V CDR1 and CDR2: SQVTM, ANQGSEA. CDR3 length: 13 residues. The CDR3 DNA sequence: TGCAGCGTTGACGCAGGGTTCACCGGGGAGCTGTTTTTT. Its translation is CSVDAGFTGELFF.

The chain combines TRBV18 with TRBJ2-6; D is ambiguous. CDR1 and CDR2 from the germline V gene are KGHSH and LQKENI. CDR3 length: 18 amino acids. Trimming removed 3 bases at V and 0 bases at J, with 15 bases between. CDR3 nucleotide sequence: TGTGCCAGCTCACCGGCAGGCGTACGACACTCTGGGGCCAACGTCCTGACTTTC. Amino acids: CASSPAGVRHSGANVLTF. Full variable domain (missing parts from reference TRBV18 and TRBJ2-6): NAGVMQNPRHLVRRRGQEARLRCSPMKGHSHVYWYRQLPEEGLKFMVYLQKENIIDESGMPKERFSAEFPKEGPSILRIQQVVRGDSAAYFCASSPAGVRHSGANVLTFGAGSRLTVL.

The chain employs TRBV9 and TRBJ2-1, with D perhaps matching TRBD2 (6 bases). The length of the CDR3 is 18 residues. Per germline, CDR1 SGDLS and CDR2 YYNGEE. Trimming cost V 0 bases and J 3 bases, with 19 bases left between them. The CDR3 loop is CASSVAGGAPPGYNEQFF. For the CDR3, the DNA is TGTGCCAGCAGCGTAGCGGGCGGGGCGCCACCGGGCTACAATGAGCAGTTCTTC.

The table lists this clone with a few counts. This chain links TRBV7-9 with TRBJ2-3; 14 bases match TRBD2. The CDR3 runs 16 residues. Germline assignment: CDR1 SEHNR and CDR2 FQNEAQ (reference sequence). The ends lost 4 bases at V and 5 bases at J; junction bases unmatched: 5. In nucleotides, the CDR3 is TGTGCCAGCAGCTCCATGGGACTAGCGGGGGAAGATACGCAGTATTTT. Amino acids: CASSSMGLAGEDTQYF.

CDR3 nucleotide sequence: TGCGCCAGCAGCGGTACAGGGGTCGACACCGGGGAGCTGTTTTTT. Protein product: CASSGTGVDTGELFF. This chain connects TRBV5-1 to TRBJ2-2; 7 nucleotides agree with TRBD1. The V and J ends lost 4 bases and 3 bases, in that order; junction bases with no gene match: 6. Germline CDR1 reads SGHRS; CDR2 reads YFSETQ. The CDR3 runs to 15 residues. The variable domain in full, with the rest retrieved from reference TRBV5-1 and TRBJ2-2, is KAGVTQTPRYLIKTRGQQVTLSCSPISGHRSVSWYQQTPGQGLQFLFEYFSETQRNKGNFPGRFSGRQFSNSRSEMNVSTLELGDSALYLCASSGTGVDTGELFFGEGSRLTVL.

The chain recombines TRBV7-8 with TRBJ2-1; perhaps D is TRBD1 or TRBD2 (5 bases each). Germline CDR1 SGHVS, CDR2 FQNEAQ. V was pared by 6 bases and J by 9 bases, with 27 bases between. This CDR3 region has 17 residues. CDR3 in DNA: TGTGCCAGCAGTAGGGCGTCTGCGGGTGCCCGTGGGGGTGAGCAGTTCTTC. The encoded protein is CASSRASAGARGGEQFF.

This chain uses TRBV2 with TRBJ2-7; 10 bases fit TRBD1. The CDR3 is 13 residues long. Losses at the gene ends were 9 bases for V and 3 bases for J; bases not matched to a gene: 5. Germline V gene lookup returns CDR1 SNHLY and CDR2 FYNNEI. For the CDR3, the DNA is TGTGCCAGTATCGGGACAGGGGACTACGAGCAGTACTTC. Translating it yields CASIGTGDYEQYF.

V and J are TRBV7-2 and TRBJ2-3; D is unresolved. Deletions cut 5 bases from V and 0 bases from J, with 3 bases between. Germline V gives CDR1 SGHTA, CDR2 FQGNSA. The CDR3 covers 12 residues. CDR3 sequence: CASSLSTDTQYF. CDR3 bases: TGTGCCAGCAGCCTCAGCACAGATACGCAGTATTTT.

The CDR3 region is CASSFDSSTGRFF. In DNA, the CDR3 is TGTGCCAGCAGCTTTGACTCATCGACAGGGCGGTTCTTC. The rearrangement uses TRBV7-9 and TRBJ2-1; 7 positions match TRBD1. V shed 3 bases and J 15 bases; nucleotides not matched to a gene: 11. This CDR3 region has 13 residues. Germline V gene lookup returns CDR1 SEHNR and CDR2 FQNEAQ (reference sequence).

This chain joins TRBV7-6 and TRBJ2-7; 8 nucleotides align to TRBD1. Germline V gene sequence: CDR1 SGHVS, CDR2 FNYEAQ. This CDR3 is built from 16 residues. V lost 2 bases to trimming and J lost 5 bases; unmatched junction nucleotides: 11. The CDR3 nucleotides are TGTGCCAGCAGCTTAACCTTGGGGACAGGCCCCCACGAGCAGTACTTC. Translated, it gives CASSLTLGTGPHEQYF.

The chain carries TRBV4-3 and TRBJ2-4; TRBD2 matches at 7 bases. The junction had 0 bases not matched to a gene; V was cut back by 1 base and J by 3 bases. CDR1 and CDR2 (germline): LGHNA, YSLEER. This CDR3 contains 14 residues. The CDR3 region has the DNA TGCGCCAGCAGCCAAGCGGGAGGCAAAAACATTCAGTACTTC. This translates into CASSQAGGKNIQYF.

The table lists this clone with a few counts. This rearrangement joins TRBV7-8 to TRBJ1-3, with D uncertain. The CDR3 runs to 19 residues. Germline V gene sequence: CDR1 SGHVS, CDR2 FQNEAQ. V was shortened by 0 bases and J by 3 bases, with 21 bases between the two germline ends. CDR3 region: CASSLAPGSSGLGGNTIYF. The CDR3 nucleotides read TGTGCCAGCAGCTTAGCTCCCGGGTCTTCTGGGCTGGGTGGAAACACCATATATTTT.

The genes are TRBV7-2 and TRBJ1-4; no clear D gene. Trimming removed 3 bases at V and 10 bases at J, with 6 bases between. The CDR3 is 11 residues long. Germline CDR1 SGHTA, CDR2 FQGNSA. The DNA of the CDR3 is TGTGCCAGCAGCTTGTTCCGAAAACTGTTTTTT. Translated, it gives CASSLFRKLFF.

The DNA of the CDR3 is TGTGCCAGTAGTATAATGGCAGTTGATCAGCCCCAGCATTTT. The encoded protein is CASSIMAVDQPQHF. V is TRBV19 and J is TRBJ1-5; no clear D gene. V lost 2 bases, J lost 5 bases, and 10 bases lay in between. Germline V gene lookup returns CDR1 LNHDA and CDR2 SQIVND (reference sequence). The CDR3 is made up of 14 amino acids.

The chain is built from TRBV2 and TRBJ1-3; maybe TRBD1 (6 bases). This CDR3 spans 13 amino acids. Germline CDR1 SNHLY, CDR2 FYNNEI. Trimming cost V 5 bases and J 6 bases, with 11 bases left between them. The DNA of the CDR3 is TGTGCCAGCAGTCAGAGGGGGTCAAACACCATATATTTT. The encoded protein is CASSQRGSNTIYF.